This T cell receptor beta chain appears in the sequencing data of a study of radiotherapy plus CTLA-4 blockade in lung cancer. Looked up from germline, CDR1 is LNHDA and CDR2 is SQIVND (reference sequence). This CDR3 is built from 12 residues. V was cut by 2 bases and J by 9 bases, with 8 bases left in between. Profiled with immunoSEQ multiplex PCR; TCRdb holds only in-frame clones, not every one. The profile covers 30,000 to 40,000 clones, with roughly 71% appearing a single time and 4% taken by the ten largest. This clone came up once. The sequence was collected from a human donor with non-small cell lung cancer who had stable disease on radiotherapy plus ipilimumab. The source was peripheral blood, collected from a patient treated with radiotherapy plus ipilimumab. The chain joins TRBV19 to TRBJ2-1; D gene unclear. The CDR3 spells CASSIMGIEQFF. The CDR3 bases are TGTGCCAGTAGTATAATGGGGATTGAGCAGTTCTTC.